These T cell receptor beta chains were read from a single sample in a study of T cells after yellow fever vaccination. TCRdb recomputed calls from the 5' RACE reads with MiXCR, one row per CDR3 protein. The sample consists of tens of thousands of distinct CDR3 sequences, roughly 7% of them appearing once. Sample: CD8+ T cells sorted from PBMCs, taken around 15 days after the first yellow fever vaccination. All receptors derive from a man between 18 and 35 years old who received the YFV17D yellow fever vaccine. The CDR3 runs from the conserved cysteine through the conserved F or W. Each record gives: CDR3 protein, CDR3 DNA, clone size, J gene, V gene, D gene. D genes are given only for firm matches. Not all rows give a size; the values are once, few, many and, for expanded clones, a class.

CASSSAEGGWQETQYF TGTGCCAGCAGCTCAGCGGAGGGAGGGTGGCAAGAGACCCAGTACTTC many TRBJ2-5 TRBV11-2 TRBD2
CASSFGETGARETQYF TGTGCCAGCAGTTTCGGCGAGACAGGGGCGCGAGAGACCCAGTACTTC many TRBJ2-5 TRBV12-3/TRBV12-4 TRBD1
CASSQDDWAESSMNTEAFF TGCGCCAGCAGCCAAGACGATTGGGCCGAATCCTCCATGAACACTGAAGCTTTCTTT many TRBJ1-1 TRBV4-3 .
CASSLALGVNTEAFF TGTGCCAGCAGCTTAGCGCTGGGGGTGAACACTGAAGCTTTCTTT few TRBJ1-1 TRBV7-9 .
CASSDLGRGTNTGELFF TGCGCCAGCAGTGATCTAGGGCGGGGGACTAACACCGGGGAGCTGTTTTTT many TRBJ2-2 TRBV10-2 TRBD2
CAISDNSGGPQQYF TGTGCCATCAGTGATAATAGCGGGGGGCCCCAGCAGTACTTC many TRBJ2-7 TRBV10-3 TRBD2
CASSYQNRGQPQHF TGTGCCAGCAGTTACCAGAACAGGGGTCAGCCCCAGCATTTT many TRBJ1-5 TRBV6-5 TRBD1
CASSRVGTEAFF TGTGCCAGCAGCAGGGTAGGGACTGAAGCTTTCTTT few TRBJ1-1 TRBV27 .
CASSPGIGPYVTQYF TGTGCCAGCAGCCCCGGTATAGGACCGTATGTGACCCAGTACTTC many TRBJ2-5 TRBV7-3 .
CAIGPGRRYNEQFF TGTGCCATCGGCCCCGGGCGACGCTACAATGAGCAGTTCTTC once TRBJ2-1 TRBV5-6 .
CASSDLGYSNTGELFF TGTGCCAGCAGTGATTTGGGTTACTCGAACACCGGGGAGCTGTTTTTT many TRBJ2-2 TRBV6-1 .
CASTTGRGETQYF TGTGCCAGTACGACAGGGCGGGGAGAGACCCAGTACTTC many TRBJ2-5 TRBV6-5 .
CASSFLAGLGETQYF TGTGCCAGCAGCTTCTTAGCGGGTCTCGGAGAGACCCAGTACTTC many TRBJ2-5 TRBV7-2 TRBD2
CASSHRDRGTEAFF TGTGCCAGCAGCCACCGGGACAGGGGCACTGAAGCTTTCTTT many TRBJ1-1 TRBV14 TRBD1
CASTEGGTGTGAFF TGTGCCAGTACCGAAGGGGGGACAGGGACGGGTGCTTTCTTT many TRBJ1-1 TRBV19 TRBD1
CASSLRDRGHNQPQHF TGTGCCAGCAGCTTGCGGGACAGGGGGCACAATCAGCCCCAGCATTTT many TRBJ1-5 TRBV5-5 TRBD1
CSVRARGGYTF TGCAGCGTTCGTGCTCGGGGGGGCTACACCTTC . TRBJ1-2 TRBV29-1 .
CASSLAQGQKTGELFF TGCGCCAGCAGCTTGGCGCAGGGACAGAAGACCGGGGAGCTGTTTTTT many TRBJ2-2 TRBV5-1 TRBD1
CSAGQPTYEQYF TGCAGTGCGGGACAGCCGACCTACGAGCAGTACTTC many TRBJ2-7 TRBV20-1 TRBD1
CASSYSNLNTEAFF TGTGCCAGCAGTTACTCGAACCTGAACACTGAAGCTTTCTTT . TRBJ1-1 TRBV6-5 .
CASSSGTGQYEQYF TGTGCCAGCAGTTCCGGGACAGGGCAGTACGAGCAGTACTTC many TRBJ2-7 TRBV27 TRBD1
CASSFSDTNQPQHF TGTGCCAGCAGCTTTAGTGACACCAATCAGCCCCAGCATTTT many TRBJ1-5 TRBV7-9 .
CASSQSPRGPSGNTIYF TGCGCCAGCAGCCAATCCCCCCGGGGCCCTTCTGGAAACACCATATATTTT many TRBJ1-3 TRBV4-3 .
CASSLLRSAENYGYTF TGTGCCAGCAGCTTATTGCGATCGGCGGAAAACTATGGCTACACCTTC many TRBJ1-2 TRBV7-8 .
CASSLTSGGEQFF TGTGCCAGCAGCTTAACTAGCGGTGGTGAGCAGTTCTTC . TRBJ2-1 TRBV7-8 TRBD2
CASSLSAYEQFF TGTGCCAGCAGCTTATCGGCTTATGAGCAGTTCTTC many TRBJ2-1 TRBV5-6 .
CASSANQETQYF TGTGCCAGCAGCGCCAATCAAGAGACCCAGTACTTC many TRBJ2-5 TRBV9 .
CASSLVGTPNQQFF TGTGCCAGCAGCTTAGTGGGGACTCCCAACCAGCAGTTCTTC many TRBJ2-1 TRBV7-9 .
CASSLLGTGEFPEAFF TGTGCCAGCAGCTTACTTGGGACAGGGGAGTTCCCTGAAGCTTTCTTT few TRBJ1-1 TRBV7-9 TRBD1
CASSLVTMNTEAFF TGCGCCAGCAGCTTGGTGACCATGAACACTGAAGCTTTCTTT many TRBJ1-1 TRBV5-1 .
CASSPTGNYGYTF TGTGCCAGCAGCCCCACAGGGAACTATGGCTACACCTTC many TRBJ1-2 TRBV12-3/TRBV12-4 .
CSVESTGLVNTEAFF TGCAGCGTTGAGTCGACAGGGTTGGTGAACACTGAAGCTTTCTTT . TRBJ1-1 TRBV29-1 TRBD1
CASSSTGPYNEQFF TGTGCCAGCAGCTCGACGGGACCTTACAATGAGCAGTTCTTC many TRBJ2-1 TRBV12-3/TRBV12-4 .
CASSFRQGEGYTF TGTGCCAGCAGCTTCAGACAGGGTGAGGGCTACACCTTC many TRBJ1-2 TRBV5-5 TRBD1
CASSHPTGTQETQYF TGTGCCAGCAGCCACCCGACAGGGACTCAGGAGACCCAGTACTTC few TRBJ2-5 TRBV7-9 .
CASSEGQGSNQPQHF TGTGCCAGCAGTGAGGGACAGGGAAGCAATCAGCCCCAGCATTTT many TRBJ1-5 TRBV25-1 TRBD1
CASSEGRVGTEAFF TGTGCCAGCAGTGAAGGCCGGGTTGGGACTGAAGCTTTCTTT many TRBJ1-1 TRBV2 .
CASSGLEDGYTF TGCGCCAGCAGCGGGTTAGAGGATGGCTACACCTTC many TRBJ1-2 TRBV5-1 .
CASSPAGYGYTF TGTGCCAGCAGTCCAGCGGGGTATGGCTACACCTTC many TRBJ1-2 TRBV6-1 .
CASTPEGLNEQFF TGCGCCAGCACGCCGGAGGGGCTCAATGAGCAGTTCTTC few TRBJ2-1 TRBV5-1 .
CASSREDELQLWQETQYF TGTGCCAGCAGCAGAGAGGACGAACTCCAGTTGTGGCAAGAGACCCAGTACTTC many TRBJ2-5 TRBV7-3 .
CASSHSPRTEQFF TGCGCCAGCAGCCACTCCCCACGGACAGAGCAGTTCTTC . TRBJ2-1 TRBV4-3 .
CASSAVVGRTDTQYF TGTGCCAGCAGTGCTGTAGTGGGGAGGACAGATACGCAGTATTTT few TRBJ2-3 TRBV6-4 .
CASSLLRASYNEQFF TGCGCCAGCAGCCTGCTGCGGGCTTCCTACAATGAGCAGTTCTTC few TRBJ2-1 TRBV4-1 .
CASSLSGGRNEQYF TGTGCCAGCAGTTTGTCGGGGGGCCGCAACGAGCAGTACTTC many TRBJ2-7 TRBV12-3/TRBV12-4 .
CASSFSIERTEAFF TGCGCCAGCAGCTTCAGTATAGAACGCACTGAAGCTTTCTTT many TRBJ1-1 TRBV5-1 .
CASSESGTAPYEQYF TGCGCCAGCAGTGAGTCCGGGACAGCACCCTACGAGCAGTACTTC many TRBJ2-7 TRBV10-2 TRBD1
CASKTGGWNTEAFF TGTGCCAGTAAGACAGGGGGCTGGAACACTGAAGCTTTCTTT . TRBJ1-1 TRBV7-9 TRBD1
CASSPGGLATDTQYF TGTGCCAGCAGCCCCGGGGGCCTAGCTACAGATACGCAGTATTTT many TRBJ2-3 TRBV11-3 .
CASRLKGAEAFF TGTGCCAGTAGGTTAAAGGGGGCTGAAGCTTTCTTT many TRBJ1-1 TRBV19 .
CASSPGQSTDTQYF TGTGCCAGCAGCCCAGGACAGAGCACAGATACGCAGTATTTT few TRBJ2-3 TRBV7-9 .
CASSQGRHSDRSNQPQHF TGCGCCAGCAGCCAAGGTCGGCATTCGGACAGGAGCAATCAGCCCCAGCATTTT many TRBJ1-5 TRBV4-1 TRBD1
CASSRHMGDTEAFF TGTGCCAGCAGCCGACATATGGGGGACACTGAAGCTTTCTTT many TRBJ1-1 TRBV2 .
CTSSPQGIYGYTF TGTACCAGCAGCCCACAGGGGATCTATGGCTACACCTTC . TRBJ1-2 TRBV7-2 TRBD1
CASSQEGGLNTEAFF TGTGCCAGCAGCCAAGAAGGAGGGCTGAACACTGAAGCTTTCTTT many TRBJ1-1 TRBV14 .
CATRDRGESEQFF TGTGCCACCAGAGACAGGGGGGAGAGTGAGCAGTTCTTC many TRBJ2-1 TRBV15 TRBD1